This TCR beta chain was retrieved from a study of T cell responses to AZD1222 COVID-19 vaccine. Findings and limits, study-wide: Regions 160-218 and 743-854 dominated among vaccine-associated CD4 TCRs spanning spike. Seropositivity was recorded at baseline in only 6 or 7 AZD1222 recipients.

TCRdb keeps only in-frame clones here, not all; method: immunoSEQ multiplex PCR. The profile covers 160,000 or so clones, with around 93% appearing a single time and 1.5% to 2% taken by the ten largest. Note on this clone: Its antigen is unknown. Other DNA sequences from this sample encode an identical CDR3 as well.

The CDR3 length is 13 residues. Germline assignment: CDR1 SGHRS and CDR2 YFSETQ. V lost 3 bases and J lost 1, with 8 bases in between. This clonotype originated in an adult in good health. The specimen was peripheral blood, collected on day 0 of AZD1222 vaccination. The chain carries TRBV5-1 and TRBJ2-7; D perhaps matches TRBD1 (6 bases). This CDR3 reads CASSWDKSYEQYF. CDR3 coding DNA: TGCGCCAGCAGCTGGGACAAATCCTACGAGCAGTACTTC.